The TCR beta chain under discussion was sequenced for a study of cytomegalovirus exposure and HLA in healthy donors. Study results and limitations: Within an earlier analysis, most TCR beta V segments proved productive either about 87% or about 30% of the time. Using the classifier, cytomegalovirus status was reportedly diagnosed with high specificity and sensitivity. When analyzed later, the rates of TCR association showed variation by HLA locus, with DRB1 the most and HLA-C the fewest.

CDR3 length: 14 amino acids. Germline loops: CDR1 KGHSH, CDR2 LQKENI. Trimming took 2 bases from V and 6 from J, leaving 13 bases between them. Primers for the PCR totalled 60 Vbeta and 13 Jbeta. Clones were read by immunoSEQ multiplex PCR, and TCRdb kept only the in-frame ones, dropping some. The table includes roughly 160,000 clones, roughly 85% detected once. As regards this clone: No antigen is known for it.

The chain couples TRBV18 to TRBJ1-2; D may be TRBD1 (5 bases). The sequence was collected from a boy aged 2-15 years in good health and CMV-seronegative. Sequenced input: PBMCs. This CDR3 reads CASSPDILGDGYTF. The CDR3 coding sequence is TGTGCCAGCTCACCAGACATTTTAGGGGATGGCTACACCTTC.